This TCR beta chain was sequenced during a study of beta chain features in type 1 diabetes. General study results and limits: Patients with Type 1 diabetes showed moderately but significantly shorter TCRB CDR3s in all four CD4+ subsets. When VDJ junctions were examined, type 1 diabetes patients showed fewer insertions and more deletions.

Trimming left V 5 bases short and J 2 bases short, with 15 bases between. The CDR3 length is 15 residues. Germline V gene data show CDR1 as LNHDA and CDR2 as SQIVND (reference sequence). cDNA synthesis used the whole RNA isolate, giving expressed TCRB sequences. Generated by immunoSEQ multiplex PCR, the TCRdb table keeps only in-frame clones and is missing some. The profile shows approximately 730,000 clones, about an eighth of them singletons. For this clone: What it binds is unknown.

Each donor gave one heparinised blood draw averaging approximately 120 mL. The source material was naive CD4+ T cells from blood. The clonotype was recovered from a man aged 18 to 30 with type 1 diabetes. The chain couples TRBV19 to TRBJ1-1; D ambiguous. CDR3 DNA: TGTGCCAGTAGTGCCGACGGAGTCACCAACACTGAAGCTTTCTTT. It yields the protein CASSADGVTNTEAFF. The whole variable domain, remainder taken from reference TRBV19 and TRBJ1-1, is DGGITQSPKYLFRKEGQNVTLSCEQNLNHDAMYWYRQDPGQGLRLIYYSQIVNDFQKGDIAEGYSVSREKKESFPLTVTSAQKNPTAFYLCASSADGVTNTEAFFGQGTRLTVV.